This T cell receptor (beta chain) was documented in a study of blood T cells in healthy people across ages (dated by TCRdb to between 2015 and 2017). Describing the broader study: Template switching captured roughly one uniquely barcoded TCR beta cDNA molecule per two T cells in model experiments. Donors of different ages were randomly distributed across sequencing lanes to avoid experimental bias. Donors were grouped into four age groups: young (average roughly 16 years), middle-aged (approximately 41), aged (62) and long-lived (82). Two additional independent replicas of 1 million unique cDNA reads from the same blood draw were analyzed for two donors (one aged 18 to 30 and one aged 80 or older). To track age-related changes in TCR beta repertoire diversity, the study relied on deep sequencing normalized with unique cDNA molecular identifiers.

Overall results and qualifications from the work: The long-lived group showed more naive CD4+ T cells, fewer expanded clones and increased TCR diversity than the aged group, suggesting age selection. As age increased, observed TCR beta diversity per million T cells dropped in a roughly linear way, and a significant reduction was already evident by age 40. A strong correlation was found between observed TCR beta diversity and the percentage of naive T cells measured by flow cytometry. Donor CMV infection status was unknown, potentially confounding age-related changes in expanded clonotypes. Estimates of total diversity from one million sequenced T cells were regarded as lower bounds and underestimates. Since profiling was done on bulk unsorted PBMCs, naive and antigen-experienced compartments could not be conclusively compared.

Library preparation employed 5' RACE. Sequencing relied on an Illumina HiSeq 2500. A second PCR of 7 to 11 cycles was run with a J-beta primer mix and a sample-barcoded 5' primer. Each TCR beta cDNA molecule received a unique molecular identifier from a template-switch 5' adaptor carrying 12 random nucleotides. Each sample yielded at least 2.5 million CDR3-containing paired-end reads. First-strand cDNA synthesis was performed from all RNA using the Mint cDNA synthesis kit, with priming by a TRBC-specific oligonucleotide. Following uracil-DNA glycosylase treatment, all cDNA underwent a first 18-cycle PCR with the universal primers M1SS and BC2_uni_R. Per the authors' processing: For normalization, 1 million high-quality reads, each with a distinct molecular identifier, were randomly selected from each sample. Reads sharing molecular identifiers were discarded rather than binned into consensus sequences. MiTCR, run with a Q25 quality threshold and the strictest error-elimination algorithm, handled CDR3 identification, clonotype clustering and error correction. A nonparametric unseen species model using Euler transformation provided a lower-bound estimate of total TCR beta diversity. TCRdb reworked the public reads: Q25 trimming with fastp, MiXCR clone assembly, productive beta chains retained. Rows are unified per CDR3 protein, each entry keeping the most common DNA and genes. For this entry, the V and J calls and clone size follow TCRdb and not the study's own pipeline. The sample table lists about 800,000 distinct CDR3 sequences, nearly 60% of them with a count of one. The leading ten clones occupy around 20% of the sample.

Systemically healthy Caucasian individuals from Russia, some 36 in total and aged roughly 6 to 90 years, were included as donors. Around 10 milliliters of peripheral blood were collected from each donor into EDTA-treated Vacutainer tubes. PBMCs were isolated by Ficoll-Paque density-gradient centrifugation, with at least 6 million obtained per sample. Total RNA was extracted from PBMCs with Trizol reagent, with at least 6 micrograms obtained per sample. Naive CD45RAhigh/CD27high T cell percentages were measured by flow cytometry on a PBMC aliquot from every donor. Comments on this clonotype: What antigen it recognizes has not been identified. There are no base qualities to consult, and no much larger clone falls within one base.

The CDR3 has 13 amino acids, counting the end cysteine and phenylalanine. Of all the DNA, just the CDR3 is kept, 39 bases in frame from base 1. As encoded in the germline V gene (reference sequence), CDR1 is DFQATT while CDR2 is SNEGSKA. Trimming takes 0 bases from V and 7 bases from J, and the germline ends sit 12 bases apart. The clonotype was recovered from a man aged 25-45 years in good health. Recombination connected TRBV20-1 to TRBJ2-5; too little of a D gene remains to name it. The sequenced sample consisted of blood. The CDR3 reads CSARDMFSVTQYF. The nucleotides are TGCAGTGCTAGAGATATGTTTTCCGTGACCCAGTACTTC.